This TCR beta chain was identified in a study of T cells in Graves' hyperthyroidism and ophthalmopathy (dated by TCRdb to between 2017 and 2020). Turning to the overall study: Peripheral blood was collected at initial diagnosis, before any treatment. TCR Vbeta CDR3 sequencing of 120 to 150 peripheral blood samples (approximately 44 ophthalmopathy, roughly 72 hyperthyroidism and roughly 17 progressor patients) is reported in the paper. After sampling, hyperthyroidism patients received methimazole starting at 30 mg daily, and ophthalmopathy patients received high-dose intravenous methylprednisolone. In about 6 Graves' hyperthyroidism patients, the study also compared T-cell repertoires from thyroid tissue with T-cell repertoires from blood. The 90 to 100 discovery patients were randomly divided into training and test sets at a 7:3 ratio. Prospective prediction of ophthalmopathy was tested in an independent validation cohort of 18 hyperthyroidism patients and some 17 patients who later progressed to ophthalmopathy. To identify distinguishing TCR V-J signatures, a discovery cohort of about 100 patients was used, comprising fewer than 45 with Graves' ophthalmopathy and about 59 with stable Graves' hyperthyroidism. What the research found in general, with its limitations: A 13 V-J signature model separated ophthalmopathy from stable hyperthyroidism, with around 91% sensitivity and 81% to 82% specificity in cross-validation and 80%/75% in testing. Blood samples also contained most of the expanded thyroid clonotypes (frequency above 0.001), which suggests that blood repertoires may reflect thyroid immune responses. Sample size was not statistically predetermined, and investigators were not blinded to group allocation. In validation, progression to ophthalmopathy was predicted by the model with 70.59% sensitivity and about 72% specificity, a median of about 6.8 months before onset.

TCR beta CDR3 regions were amplified from RNA transcripts. The TCR CDR3 was subjected to a first round of RT-PCR using the HTBI primer set and the Qiagen OneStep RT-PCR kit. The libraries were constructed in a second round of multiplex PCR and then size-selected and purified. The libraries were sequenced on an Illumina HiSeq2000 using paired-end 100 bp reads. In the original analysis: SOAPnuke was used to process the raw data, removing reads that contained adapters or uncalled bases, had a mean Phred below 15, or lacked an exact match to the constant primer or identifier. High-quality paired reads were merged using COPE v1.2.5, and each unique nucleotide sequence was defined as a clonotype. Clonotypes were aligned to IMGT TRBV, TRBD and TRBJ reference segments using MiTCR v1.1. Only V-J combinations with frequency above 0.0001, covering about 99% of repertoires, were analysed. A TCS score was defined as the ratio of F50 (clonal expansion) to E x V (chaos), with BLOSUM62-based TCRdist applied between CDR3 peptides within each V-J. Welch's t-statistics and random forest reduced 514 V-J features to 10 to 15, which were used in a naive Bayes classifier (R e1071). Thyroid-blood repertoire similarity was quantified with the Morisita-Horn index. The raw public reads went through TCRdb reprocessing: fastp at Q25, MiXCR clone calling, in-frame beta chains kept. Records with the same CDR3 protein are collapsed into one entry carrying the most frequent genes and DNA. The authors' filters were not applied to this entry. Here the sample has more than 500,000 distinct CDR3 sequences; roughly 14% occur a single time. The top ten clones comprise about 3.9% of the sample.

This clonotype was counted many times. The antigen this receptor binds is unknown. Qualities for individual bases were not recorded, and no much larger clone is one base off. Moderately to severely active disease, a Clinical Activity Score of at least 3, a NOSPECS grade of at least 4, and a duration under 3 months were present in ophthalmopathy patients. Patients with uncontrolled infections, other autoimmune diseases, pregnancy or lactation were excluded. Diagnoses relied on clinical symptoms, serum thyroxine and TRAb, thyroid ultrasound and orbital computed tomography. Ficoll-Paque density gradient centrifugation was used to isolate PBMCs from around 9.1 ml of fresh peripheral blood. Total RNA was extracted with Trizol reagent, and quality was checked on an Agilent 2100 Bioanalyzer. The junction carries 9 bases between V and J, which are trimmed by 3 bases and 4 bases respectively. The CDR3 covers 13 residues, taking in both the cysteine and the phenylalanine. Kept here is only the CDR3 DNA, which spans 39 bases and is read in frame from base 1.

This receptor was obtained from a woman in her forties with Graves' ophthalmopathy. Sequencing was performed on blood. This chain is built from TRBV12-3 or TRBV12-4 and TRBJ1-1, with the identity of the D gene unclear. CDR3 region: CASSFASITEAFF. In nucleotide form, the sequence is TGTGCCAGCAGTTTCGCGAGTATCACTGAAGCTTTCTTT.